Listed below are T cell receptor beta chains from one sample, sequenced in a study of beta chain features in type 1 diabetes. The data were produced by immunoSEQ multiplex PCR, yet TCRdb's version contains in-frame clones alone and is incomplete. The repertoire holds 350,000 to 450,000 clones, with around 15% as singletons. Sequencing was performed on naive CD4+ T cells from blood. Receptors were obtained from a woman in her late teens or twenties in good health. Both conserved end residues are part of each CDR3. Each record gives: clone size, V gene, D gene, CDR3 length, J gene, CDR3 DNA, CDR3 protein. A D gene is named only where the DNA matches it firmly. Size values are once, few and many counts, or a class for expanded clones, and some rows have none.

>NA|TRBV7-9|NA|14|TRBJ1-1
TGTGCCAGCAGCTTAGGTACTGCAGGGTTAAGAGCTTTCTTT
CASSLGTAGLRAFF
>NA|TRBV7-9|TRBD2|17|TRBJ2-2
TGTGCCAGCAACCCTAGGACTAGCGGGTACAACACCGGGGAGCTGTTTTTT
CASNPRTSGYNTGELFF
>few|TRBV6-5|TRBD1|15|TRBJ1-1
TGTGCCAGCAGTTACGCACAGGGGATTAACACTGAAGCTTTCTTT
CASSYAQGINTEAFF
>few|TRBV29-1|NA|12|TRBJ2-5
TGCAGCGTCCTCTCCCTCCAAGAGACCCAGTACTTC
CSVLSLQETQYF
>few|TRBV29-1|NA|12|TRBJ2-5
TGCAGCGCCCAACTAGGGAGGGAGACCCAGTACTTC
CSAQLGRETQYF
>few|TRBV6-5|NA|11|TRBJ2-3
TGTGCCAGCAGTATCTTCGATACGCAGTATTTT
CASSIFDTQYF
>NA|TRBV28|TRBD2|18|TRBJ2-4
TGTGCCAGCAGTTCCCTCCCCGGGACTAGCGGGAGGAATCACATTCAGTACTTC
CASSSLPGTSGRNHIQYF
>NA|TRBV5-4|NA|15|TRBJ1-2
TGTGCCAGCAGCTTGGAATTCGGGGAGACCTATGGCTACACCTTC
CASSLEFGETYGYTF
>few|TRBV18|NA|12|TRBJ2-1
TGTGCCAGCTCACTGCAGGGCGATGAGCAGTTCTTC
CASSLQGDEQFF
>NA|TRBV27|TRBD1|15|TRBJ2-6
TGTGCCAGCAGTTACAGGGGCTCTGGGGCCAACGTCCTGACTTTC
CASSYRGSGANVLTF
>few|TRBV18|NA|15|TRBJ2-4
TGTGCCAGCTCACCACCGGACACTTCCAAAAACATTCAGTACTTC
CASSPPDTSKNIQYF
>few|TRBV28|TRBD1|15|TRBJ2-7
TGTGCCAGCAAGATTCCAACAGGGGGCAAGTACGAGCAGTACTTC
CASKIPTGGKYEQYF
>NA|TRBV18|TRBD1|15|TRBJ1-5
TGTGCCAGCTCACCAGGACAGGGACGGAATCAGCCCCAGCATTTT
CASSPGQGRNQPQHF
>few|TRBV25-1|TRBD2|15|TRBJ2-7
TGTGCCAGCAAGACTTCGGCGGGAGATGGCTACGAGCAGTACTTC
CASKTSAGDGYEQYF
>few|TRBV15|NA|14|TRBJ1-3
TGTGCCACCAAAGACAATTACTCTGGAAACACCATATATTTT
CATKDNYSGNTIYF
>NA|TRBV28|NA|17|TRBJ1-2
TGTGCCAGCAGTTTACTGACAGCAACTGGAGCTAACTATGGCTACACCTTC
CASSLLTATGANYGYTF
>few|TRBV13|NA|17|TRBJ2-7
TGTGCCAGCAGCTTAGCGGTCTGGGGCAGGACAGACTACGAGCAGTACTTC
CASSLAVWGRTDYEQYF
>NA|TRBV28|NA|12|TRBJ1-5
TGTGCCAGCAGTCCTGCGGGACAGCCCCAGCATTTT
CASSPAGQPQHF
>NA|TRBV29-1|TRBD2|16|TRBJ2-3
TGCAGCGTTGAACGTATGGCTAGCGGGTCCACAGATACGCAGTATTTT
CSVERMASGSTDTQYF
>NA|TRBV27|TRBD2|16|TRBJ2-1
TGTGCCAGCACCTCCGGCGGACTAGCGGGAGCCAATGAGCAGTTCTTC
CASTSGGLAGANEQFF
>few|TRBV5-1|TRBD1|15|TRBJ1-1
TGCGCCAGCAGCGACCTCACAGGGGCCCGGTTTGAAGCTTTCTTT
CASSDLTGARFEAFF
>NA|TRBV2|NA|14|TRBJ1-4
TGTGCCAGCAGTGACGGGTCCCTGAATGAAAAACTGTTTTTT
CASSDGSLNEKLFF
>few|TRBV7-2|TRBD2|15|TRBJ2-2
TGTGCCAGCAGACGCGGGAGAGCGAACACCGGGGAGCTGTTTTTT
CASRRGRANTGELFF
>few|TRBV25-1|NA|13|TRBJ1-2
TGTGCCAGCAGTGAATGGCAGGGCTATGGCTACACCTTC
CASSEWQGYGYTF